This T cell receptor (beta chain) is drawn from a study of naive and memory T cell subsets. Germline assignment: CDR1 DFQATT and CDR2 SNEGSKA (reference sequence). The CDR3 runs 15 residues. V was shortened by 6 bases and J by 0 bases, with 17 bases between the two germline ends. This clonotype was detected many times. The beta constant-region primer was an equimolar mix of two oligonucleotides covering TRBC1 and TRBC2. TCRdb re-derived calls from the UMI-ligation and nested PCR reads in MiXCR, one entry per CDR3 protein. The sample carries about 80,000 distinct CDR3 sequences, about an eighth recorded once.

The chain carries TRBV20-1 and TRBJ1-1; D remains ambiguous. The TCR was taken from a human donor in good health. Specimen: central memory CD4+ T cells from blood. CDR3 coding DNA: TGCAGTGCCACCAAAGGGTCAGCAATGAACACTGAAGCTTTCTTT. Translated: CSATKGSAMNTEAFF.